Below are 13 T cell receptor beta chains sequenced from a single sample in a study of spatial heterogeneity in lung cancer. The time point: sample taken at primary tumor resection. No cell sorting; template was whole RNA from tumor, lung tissue or PBMC. TCRdb analysed the 5' RACE reads with MiXCR anew, one entry per CDR3 protein. This sample carries tens of thousands of distinct CDR3 sequences, roughly 7% of them seen once, and the ten largest clones take roughly 3%. The sample in question was PBMCs, obtained at surgery. The receptors originated from a female donor with early-stage non-small cell lung cancer.

This clonotype is termed medium-sized. The V and J genes are TRBV29-1 and TRBJ2-3; D unresolved. The CDR3 length is 11 residues. V lost 7 bases to trimming and J lost 6 bases, with 11 bases between them. Germline lookup yields CDR1 SQVTM and CDR2 ANQGSEA. CDR3 in DNA: TGCAGCGCCGCCAGTCTGGATACGCAGTATTTT. Its translation is CSAASLDTQYF.

The sample holds many counts of this clonotype. The chain is built from TRBV18 and TRBJ2-1; unclear D gene. Germline lookup yields CDR1 KGHSH and CDR2 LQKENI. The CDR3 has 15 residues. Trimming stripped 4 bases from V and 5 bases from J, with 15 bases between. The CDR3 DNA follows: TGTGCCAGCTCACAGACGGAACTAATAAACAATGAGCAGTTCTTC. Protein: CASSQTELINNEQFF.

The table lists this clonotype with many counts. V is TRBV2 and J is TRBJ2-1; D is undetermined. CDR1 is SNHLY, CDR2 FYNNEI, per germline. V was cut by 8 bases and J by 0 bases, with 8 bases left in between. There are 13 residues in the CDR3. CDR3 nucleotides: TGTGCCAGCCGTATTAGCTCCTACAATGAGCAGTTCTTC. It yields the protein CASRISSYNEQFF.

This clonotype came up many times. The chain employs TRBV29-1 and TRBJ2-7; 8 bases line up with TRBD1. V lost 4 bases, J lost 3 bases, and 5 bases stayed unmatched. The germline V gene has CDR1 SQVTM and CDR2 ANQGSEA. The CDR3 consists of 13 residues. The CDR3 DNA reads TGCAGCGTTGGACAGGGGATTAGCTACGAGCAGTACTTC. Translating gives CSVGQGISYEQYF.

This clonotype has a count of ten or more. The chain employs TRBV7-9 and TRBJ2-5, with 10 positions matching TRBD2. Germline V gene sequence: CDR1 SEHNR, CDR2 FQNEAQ (reference sequence). The CDR3 totals 14 residues. V lost 7 bases to trimming and J lost 4 bases; unmatched junction nucleotides: 6. The CDR3 sequence is CASTHSGGIETQYF. The CDR3 coding sequence is TGTGCCAGCACCCATAGCGGGGGGATAGAGACCCAGTACTTC.

The chain has TRBV5-6 and TRBJ2-7; no reliable D call. Between the trimmed V and J ends, which lost 5 bases and 6 bases, there was a span of 9 bases. The germline gives CDR1 SGHDT, CDR2 YYEEEE. This CDR3 has 11 amino acids. In DNA form, the CDR3 reads TGTGCCAGCAGAGGTTTCGGCGAGCAGTACTTC. Amino acids: CASRGFGEQYF. The entire variable domain, with the rest obtained from reference TRBV5-6 and TRBJ2-7, is as follows: DAGVTQSPTHLIKTRGQQVTLRCSPKSGHDTVSWYQQALGQGPQFIFQYYEEEERQRGNFPDRFSGHQFPNYSSELNVNALLLGDSALYLCASRGFGEQYFGPGTRLTVT.

This clonotype came up many times. This chain connects TRBV28 to TRBJ2-1; 10 positions agree with TRBD1. The CDR3 has 15 residues. Trimming took 5 bases from V and 3 from J; bases not matched to a gene: 4. The V gene's germline CDR1 is MDHEN and CDR2 SYDVKM. This CDR3 is CASSQGQGVYNEQFF. CDR3 nucleotides: TGTGCCAGCAGTCAAGGACAGGGGGTCTACAATGAGCAGTTCTTC.

This clonotype was observed a handful of times. The gene calls are TRBV29-1 and TRBJ1-2, with 7 bases matching TRBD1. V gave up 6 bases and J gave up 8 bases; unmatched junction bases: 6. Germline values: CDR1 SQVTM, CDR2 ANQGSEA. The CDR3 extends over 11 amino acids. CDR3 DNA sequence: TGCAGCGTCCAGACAGGGTTCGGCTACACCTTC. This codes for CSVQTGFGYTF.

This clonotype was seen a handful of times. J is TRBJ2-3 and V is TRBV20-1; 8 bases are a match to TRBD2. Germline CDR1 reads DFQATT; CDR2 reads SNEGSKA (reference sequence). This CDR3 has 13 amino acids. J lost 2 bases, V lost 8 bases, and 6 bases had no gene match. This CDR3 reads CSKAGGLTDTQYF. The DNA of the CDR3 is TGCAGTAAGGCGGGGGGTCTCACAGATACGCAGTATTTT.

The V and J genes are TRBV20-1 and TRBJ2-5, with TRBD2 matching over 11 bases. J was trimmed by 5 bases and V by 6 bases; bases with no gene match: 11. CDR1 DFQATT and CDR2 SNEGSKA come from the germline V gene (reference sequence). The length of the CDR3 is 15 residues. CDR3 nucleotides: TGCAGTGCCCCGACCCCTACTAGCGGGGGTGAGACCCAGTACTTC. Encoded protein: CSAPTPTSGGETQYF.

This clonotype was seen at least ten times. The chain combines TRBV28 with TRBJ2-5; perhaps TRBD2 as D (7 bases). There are 16 residues in the CDR3. V shed 2 bases and J shed 2 bases, with 15 bases lying between them. Germline V gene lookup returns CDR1 MDHEN and CDR2 SYDVKM. The CDR3: CASSLRGGVQQETQYF. CDR3 bases: TGTGCCAGCAGTTTAAGGGGGGGTGTTCAACAAGAGACCCAGTACTTC.

This clonotype was seen ten or more times. The chain has TRBV5-1 and TRBJ1-1, with unresolved D. V was shortened by 4 bases and J by 4 bases, with 11 bases between the two germline ends. The CDR3 extends over 13 amino acids. Germline values: CDR1 SGHRS, CDR2 YFSETQ. The CDR3 sequence is CASSPPQLTEAFF. CDR3 bases: TGCGCCAGCAGCCCCCCGCAACTCACTGAAGCTTTCTTT.

This clonotype was counted at least ten times. This chain links TRBV3-1 with TRBJ2-7; D gene unclear. Trimming took off 0 bases at V and 0 bases at J, with 9 bases between the two ends. Germline V CDR1 and CDR2: LGHDT, YNNKEL (reference sequence). CDR3 size: 15 residues. The CDR3 region is CASSQESYPSYEQYF. DNA of the CDR3: TGTGCCAGCAGCCAAGAGTCCTACCCCTCCTACGAGCAGTACTTC.